The rows below give T cell receptor beta chains drawn from one sample of a study of shared clonotypes between healthy human individuals. The repertoire was sequenced with immunoSEQ multiplex PCR; TCRdb's copy has only in-frame clones and lacks some. Of some 2 million clones listed, just under 95% are singletons. Material for sequencing was naive CD8+ T cells sorted from blood. Receptors originate from a man younger than 30 in good health. Each CDR3 is given with its conserved first and last residue. The D gene is left open where the match is weak. A clone size is listed for some rows: how often the clone was seen (once, few, many), or a class if it is expanded.

>-|TRBV9|-|TRBJ1-1
CASSDETGFTEAFF
TGTGCCAGCAGCGATGAGACAGGATTCACTGAAGCTTTCTTT
>-|TRBV6-1|-|TRBJ1-2
CASSDGGGRYTF
TGTGCCAGCAGTGACGGGGGCGGACGCTACACCTTC
>-|TRBV5-6|-|TRBJ1-3
CASSLGGSGNTIYF
TGTGCCAGCAGCTTGGGAGGGTCTGGAAACACCATATATTTT
>-|TRBV4-1|-|TRBJ1-1
CASTLGNTEAFF
TGCGCCAGCACCTTGGGCAACACTGAAGCTTTCTTT
>-|TRBV27|-|TRBJ1-2
CASKDRIDNYGYTF
TGTGCCAGCAAAGACAGAATTGACAACTATGGCTACACCTTC
>-|TRBV2|-|TRBJ1-2
CASTVGFGYGYTF
TGTGCCAGCACTGTCGGGTTCGGCTATGGCTACACCTTC
>-|TRBV27|-|TRBJ2-3
CASSSLSTDTQYF
TGTGCCAGCAGTTCCCTCTCCACAGATACGCAGTATTTT
>-|TRBV5-6|-|TRBJ2-7
CASSYLTGSSSEQYF
TGTGCCAGCAGCTACTTAACCGGGTCCTCTTCCGAGCAGTACTTC
>-|TRBV27|-|TRBJ2-7
CASSPSGNEQYF
TGTGCCAGCAGTCCTAGTGGGAACGAGCAGTACTTC
>-|TRBV7-9|-|TRBJ1-2
CASSLGNTGYTF
TGTGCCAGCAGCCTCGGAAACACTGGCTACACCTTC
>TRBD2|TRBV25-1|-|TRBJ2-3
CASSERSSLAGGTDTQYF
TGTGCCAGCAGTGAACGGTCGTCTCTAGCGGGGGGCACAGATACGCAGTATTTT
>TRBD1|TRBV6-4|once|TRBJ1-1
CAIQQGALGPHGAFF
TGTGCCATCCAACAGGGGGCGCTTGGGCCCCACGGAGCTTTCTTT
>TRBD1|TRBV11-2|-|TRBJ2-7
CASSLAGGGTSSYEQYF
TGTGCCAGCAGCTTAGCAGGGGGCGGTACCAGCTCCTACGAGCAGTACTTC
>TRBD2|TRBV5-4|-|TRBJ2-3
CASSTGTSGSHPTDTQYF
TGTGCCAGCAGCACCGGGACTAGCGGGAGTCATCCCACAGATACGCAGTATTTT
>-|TRBV5-4|-|TRBJ2-7
CASSYDTLYEQYF
TGTGCCAGCAGTTACGACACCCTCTACGAGCAGTACTTC
>-|TRBV7-9|-|TRBJ2-7
CASSLLNSASLTYEQYF
TGTGCCAGCAGCTTATTAAATTCGGCTAGCCTCACCTACGAGCAGTACTTC
>-|TRBV7-6|-|TRBJ2-7
CASSLASGTSNSYEQYF
TGTGCCAGCAGCTTAGCTTCGGGGACAAGCAATTCCTACGAGCAGTACTTC
>-|TRBV2|-|TRBJ2-7
CASSDPGLGSHEQYF
TGTGCCAGCAGTGATCCGGGACTCGGATCCCACGAGCAGTACTTC
>-|TRBV9|-|TRBJ2-1
CASSVVDYRAVGSNNEQFF
TGTGCCAGCAGCGTAGTGGATTACCGTGCGGTGGGTTCTAACAATGAGCAGTTCTTC
>TRBD1|TRBV2|once|TRBJ1-1
CATFWLGQGNTEAFF
TGTGCCACCTTTTGGCTCGGACAGGGGAACACTGAAGCTTTCTTT
>TRBD1|TRBV6-4|-|TRBJ1-4
CASSDSDRATNEKLFF
TGTGCCAGCAGTGATTCGGACAGGGCAACTAATGAAAAACTGTTTTTT
>-|TRBV27|-|TRBJ2-6
CASSSVGPSGANVLTF
TGTGCCAGCAGTTCGGTAGGGCCCTCTGGGGCCAACGTCCTGACTTTC
>TRBD1|TRBV11-2|-|TRBJ1-4
CASSLGQGFEKLFF
TGTGCCAGCAGCTTAGGACAGGGATTTGAAAAACTGTTTTTT